Sequencing of this TCR beta chain was carried out in a study of breast tumors, draining lymph nodes, adjacent tissues. Study-wide results and limits: Tumor T cell lymph node origin was a supported hypothesis, not proven. Tumor repertoires ranked between lymph nodes and nontumor tissue in diversity, with V and J gene preferences.

TCRdb reanalysed the multiplex PCR reads using MiXCR and keeps one entry per CDR3 protein. Here the sample spans approximately 45,000 distinct CDR3 sequences, 23% being singletons. About this clonotype itself: Its antigen is as yet unknown.

V shed 6 bases and J shed 5 bases, with 14 bases lying between them. The CDR3 spans 13 residues. Per the germline V gene, CDR1 is MDHEN and CDR2 is SYDVKM. The chain is built from TRBV28 and TRBJ2-7; D uncertain. Sequencing input: breast tumor tissue. This clonotype originated in a female donor with breast cancer. Some clones in this sample may be carry-over from other donors' samples. CDR3 in DNA: TGTGCCAGCAGACTAAATGTGAGAGACGAGCAGTACTTC. Encoded protein: CASRLNVRDEQYF.